These T cell receptor beta chains were read from a single sample in a study of early stage breast cancer tumors. Using immunoSEQ multiplex PCR, the repertoire was profiled, and TCRdb retains in-frame clones only, with some absent. Of about 2,600 clones in the sample, less than 70% were seen once. The material sequenced was normal breast tissue next to the tumor. These receptors were taken from a person aged 45-65 years with breast cancer. The CDR3 runs from the conserved cysteine through the conserved F or W. A D gene is named only where the DNA matches it firmly. Size values are once, few and many counts, or a class for expanded clones, and some rows have none.

d_gene: .
v_gene: TRBV5-1
abundance: .
j_gene: TRBJ2-7
CDR3nt: TGCGCCAGCAGCTTAGACAGGACTGCCTACGAGCAGTACTTC
CDR3aa: CASSLDRTAYEQYF

d_gene: .
v_gene: TRBV6-6
abundance: .
j_gene: TRBJ2-1
CDR3nt: TGTGCCAGCAGTTATCTCAGGGATAAGGATGAGCAGTTCTTC
CDR3aa: CASSYLRDKDEQFF

d_gene: .
v_gene: TRBV6-5
abundance: .
j_gene: TRBJ2-6
CDR3nt: TGTGCCAGCAGCCTCACAGCCTCTGGGGCCAACGTCCTGACTTTC
CDR3aa: CASSLTASGANVLTF

d_gene: .
v_gene: TRBV25-1
abundance: medium-sized
j_gene: TRBJ2-2
CDR3nt: TGTGCCAGCAGGCCGCCGGGATCTAACACCGGGGAGCTGTTTTTT
CDR3aa: CASRPPGSNTGELFF

d_gene: .
v_gene: TRBV29-1
abundance: few
j_gene: TRBJ2-3
CDR3nt: TGCAGCGTTGCACCGACTAGGTTCACAGATACGCAGTATTTT
CDR3aa: CSVAPTRFTDTQYF

d_gene: .
v_gene: TRBV19
abundance: .
j_gene: TRBJ1-5
CDR3nt: TGTGCCAGTAGTCCAGGTATTTGGGGGATTGGCAATCAGCCCCAGCATTTT
CDR3aa: CASSPGIWGIGNQPQHF

d_gene: .
v_gene: TRBV7-9
abundance: .
j_gene: TRBJ2-7
CDR3nt: TGTGCCAGCAGCTTAGAGGAAGGATCCAACGAGCAGTACTTC
CDR3aa: CASSLEEGSNEQYF

d_gene: .
v_gene: TRBV9
abundance: .
j_gene: TRBJ2-6
CDR3nt: TGTGCCAGCAGCGTAGTGGGTGGGGGTGCATTCACTGGGGCCAACGTCCTGACTTTC
CDR3aa: CASSVVGGGAFTGANVLTF

d_gene: .
v_gene: TRBV5-8
abundance: few
j_gene: TRBJ1-5
CDR3nt: TGTGCCAGCAGCTCGGGGTCGGGTAGCAATCAGCCCCAGCATTTT
CDR3aa: CASSSGSGSNQPQHF

d_gene: TRBD2
v_gene: TRBV7-9
abundance: .
j_gene: TRBJ2-7
CDR3nt: TGTGCCAGCAGCCCTACTAGCGGGGGGTACGAGCAGTACTTC
CDR3aa: CASSPTSGGYEQYF

d_gene: .
v_gene: TRBV11-1
abundance: .
j_gene: TRBJ2-7
CDR3nt: TGTGCCAGCAGCTTAGGGATGAGCTCCTACGAGCAGTACTTC
CDR3aa: CASSLGMSSYEQYF

d_gene: TRBD2
v_gene: TRBV6-1
abundance: once
j_gene: TRBJ2-1
CDR3nt: TGTGCCAGCAGTGGTCGGGGGGTTGCGAATGAGCAGTTCTTC
CDR3aa: CASSGRGVANEQFF

d_gene: TRBD1
v_gene: TRBV2
abundance: .
j_gene: TRBJ2-7
CDR3nt: TGTGCCAGCACGGGACAGGGCTCCTACGAGCAGTACTTC
CDR3aa: CASTGQGSYEQYF

d_gene: .
v_gene: TRBV28
abundance: .
j_gene: TRBJ2-3
CDR3nt: TGTGCCAGCACTCAGACAACAGATACGCAGTATTTT
CDR3aa: CASTQTTDTQYF

d_gene: .
v_gene: TRBV25-1
abundance: once
j_gene: TRBJ1-3
CDR3nt: TGTGCCAGCAGTCATACCCTCACCATATATTTT
CDR3aa: CASSHTLTIYF

d_gene: TRBD1
v_gene: TRBV6-5
abundance: .
j_gene: TRBJ2-3
CDR3nt: TGTGCCAGCAGTTACGATACGACAGGGGCCACAGATACGCAGTATTTT
CDR3aa: CASSYDTTGATDTQYF

d_gene: .
v_gene: TRBV29-1
abundance: .
j_gene: TRBJ2-3
CDR3nt: TGCAGCGCACAGTCGGGAAACACAGATACGCAGTATTTT
CDR3aa: CSAQSGNTDTQYF

d_gene: .
v_gene: TRBV27
abundance: few
j_gene: TRBJ1-4
CDR3nt: TGTGCCAGCAGCCCATCGGGGAATAGTAATGAAAAACTGTTTTTT
CDR3aa: CASSPSGNSNEKLFF

d_gene: TRBD1
v_gene: TRBV11-1
abundance: .
j_gene: TRBJ2-7
CDR3nt: TGTGCCAGCAGCTTAGGACAGGGAAACGAGCAGTACTTC
CDR3aa: CASSLGQGNEQYF

d_gene: TRBD1
v_gene: TRBV30
abundance: .
j_gene: TRBJ1-2
CDR3nt: TGTGCCTGGAGTGTACGGGGGACAGGCTATGGCTACACCTTC
CDR3aa: CAWSVRGTGYGYTF

d_gene: TRBD1
v_gene: TRBV4-1
abundance: .
j_gene: TRBJ1-1
CDR3nt: TGCGCCAGCAGCCAAGAACCACAGGGGCTGAACACTGAAGCTTTCTTT
CDR3aa: CASSQEPQGLNTEAFF

d_gene: .
v_gene: TRBV28
abundance: .
j_gene: TRBJ1-4
CDR3nt: TGTGCCAGCAGATCACGGGGAGGTGAAAAACTGTTTTTT
CDR3aa: CASRSRGGEKLFF

d_gene: .
v_gene: TRBV30
abundance: .
j_gene: TRBJ2-3
CDR3nt: TGTGCCTGGATCCGCCCAGGGGCCACCACCACAGATACGCAGTATTTT
CDR3aa: CAWIRPGATTTDTQYF

d_gene: TRBD2
v_gene: TRBV7-3
abundance: once
j_gene: TRBJ2-2
CDR3nt: TGTGCCAGCAGCCTAGCGGGAGGGAACACCGGGGAGCTGTTTTTT
CDR3aa: CASSLAGGNTGELFF

d_gene: .
v_gene: TRBV6-1
abundance: .
j_gene: TRBJ1-1
CDR3nt: TGTGCCAGCGGAAGTAACATGAACACTGAAGCTTTCTTT
CDR3aa: CASGSNMNTEAFF

d_gene: TRBD2
v_gene: TRBV19
abundance: .
j_gene: TRBJ2-1
CDR3nt: TGTGCCAGTAGTCTTACCGAAAAACTAGCGGGGGCCTACAATGAGCAGTTCTTC
CDR3aa: CASSLTEKLAGAYNEQFF

d_gene: TRBD1
v_gene: TRBV2
abundance: once
j_gene: TRBJ1-4
CDR3nt: TGTGCCAGCAGTGATGGAGGGGGCGGTAATGAAAAACTGTTTTTT
CDR3aa: CASSDGGGGNEKLFF

d_gene: TRBD1
v_gene: TRBV5-6
abundance: few
j_gene: TRBJ2-7
CDR3nt: TGTGCCAGCAGCCCGACGCAGACGAACAGGGGATGGGAGCAGTACTTC
CDR3aa: CASSPTQTNRGWEQYF

d_gene: .
v_gene: TRBV2
abundance: .
j_gene: TRBJ1-4
CDR3nt: TGTGCCAGCAGCTCGCGAGGGGACTCCAATGAAAAACTGTTTTTT
CDR3aa: CASSSRGDSNEKLFF

d_gene: .
v_gene: TRBV4-2
abundance: .
j_gene: TRBJ2-1
CDR3nt: TGTGCCAGCAGCCAAGAAAATTGGGGAAGTGAGCAGTTCTTC
CDR3aa: CASSQENWGSEQFF

d_gene: .
v_gene: TRBV21-1
abundance: .
j_gene: TRBJ2-1
CDR3nt: TGTGCCAGCAGCAAGAGAAGGTCGTACAATGAGCAGTTCTTC
CDR3aa: CASSKRRSYNEQFF

d_gene: .
v_gene: TRBV5-1
abundance: medium-sized
j_gene: TRBJ2-3
CDR3nt: TGCGCCAGCAGCTTGCACAGGGTCGACTCAGATACGCAGTATTTT
CDR3aa: CASSLHRVDSDTQYF

d_gene: .
v_gene: TRBV19
abundance: .
j_gene: TRBJ1-2
CDR3nt: TGTGCCAGTAGTATTTCCGTCTATGGCTACACCTTC
CDR3aa: CASSISVYGYTF